This T cell receptor (beta chain) was found in a study of blood T cell repertoires in COVID-19. Study overall: Sample material is recorded as cDNA or gDNA derived from T cells, B-cell-depleted T cells, or PBMCs.

The V segment lost 6 bases and the J segment 5 bases; nucleotides outside the gene matches: 2. CDR1 and CDR2 (germline): SNHLY, FYNNEI. This CDR3 has 13 amino acids. The data were produced by immunoSEQ multiplex PCR, yet TCRdb's version contains in-frame clones alone and is incomplete. The table has tens of thousands of clones, 76% seen once. This clone came up once. The TCR was taken from a man between 65 and 85 years old with active or convalescent COVID-19. J is TRBJ1-5 and V is TRBV2, with 9 bases fitting TRBD1. The sample consisted of peripheral blood. In nucleotides, the CDR3 is TGTGCCAGCAGGTGGACAGGGGATCAGCCCCAGCATTTT. This codes for CASRWTGDQPQHF.